This is a list of T cell receptor beta chains from one sample in a study of blood T cell repertoires in COVID-19. TCRdb keeps only in-frame clones here, not all; method: immunoSEQ multiplex PCR. Of 100,000 to 130,000 clones listed, 75% to 95% were seen once; the top ten hold around 1.3%. The sequencing input was peripheral blood. These receptors were collected from a woman aged 25 to 39 with acute or convalescent COVID-19. Each CDR3 is given with its conserved first and last residue. A D gene is named only where the DNA matches it firmly. Clone size is shown for a subset of rows, as once, few, many or a class of expanded clone.

v_gene	d_gene	abundance	j_gene	CDR3nt	CDR3aa
TRBV24-1	TRBD1	.	TRBJ2-7	TGTGCCACCAGTGATTTGCCGTCGGGTTCGGGACAGGGGCTTTGTGAGCAGTACTTC	CATSDLPSGSGQGLCEQYF
TRBV4-2	.	.	TRBJ1-2	TGTGCCAGCAGCCAAGTAGCCGGGACAAACTATGGCTACACCTTC	CASSQVAGTNYGYTF
TRBV7-8	.	.	TRBJ1-6	TGTGCCAGCAGCTTCGAGACAGGAGCAAATTCACCCCTCCACTTT	CASSFETGANSPLHF
TRBV28	TRBD1	.	TRBJ1-2	TGTGCCAGCACCCGGACAGGGGTCTATGGCTACACCTTC	CASTRTGVYGYTF
TRBV5-4	.	few	TRBJ2-1	TGTGCCAGCAGCTTGGACCGTTCGCGCCATGAGCAGTTCTTC	CASSLDRSRHEQFF
TRBV20-1	.	.	TRBJ1-4	TGCAGTGCTAGTTCGGGGTCTGGTGAAAAACTGTTTTTT	CSASSGSGEKLFF
TRBV6-5	TRBD1	.	TRBJ2-7	TGTGCCAGCAGTTCAGGACAGGGGGGTTCCTACGAGCAGTACTTC	CASSSGQGGSYEQYF
TRBV11-2	.	.	TRBJ1-4	TGTGCCAGCAGCTTAGAGTCAGTTAATGAAAAACTGTTTTTT	CASSLESVNEKLFF
TRBV6-5	.	few	TRBJ1-5	TGTGCCAGCAGCGCACTTCCTCAGCCCCAGCATTTT	CASSALPQPQHF
TRBV19	TRBD1	.	TRBJ1-6	TGTGCCAGTAGTGCGCGCCGGGACAGGGTTAATTCACCCCTCCACTTT	CASSARRDRVNSPLHF
TRBV4-2	TRBD1	.	TRBJ2-1	TGTGCCAGCAGCCAAGGAGGACAGGGCCCTAACAATGAGCAGTTCTTC	CASSQGGQGPNNEQFF
TRBV9	.	.	TRBJ2-3	TGTGCCAGCAGCGTAGCTCCGGGGGGCGCAGATACGCAGTATTTT	CASSVAPGGADTQYF
TRBV12-3/TRBV12-4	.	.	TRBJ1-5	TGTGCCAGCAGTTTTACAGATAATCAGCCCCAGCATTTT	CASSFTDNQPQHF
TRBV25-1	.	.	TRBJ2-7	TGTGCCAGCAGTGCTGTGAGCGAGCAGTACTTC	CASSAVSEQYF
TRBV27	TRBD1	.	TRBJ1-1	TGTGCCAGCAGTCATAGCACCGGGACAGGGGGATCGAACACTGAAGCTTTCTTT	CASSHSTGTGGSNTEAFF
TRBV10-2	.	once	TRBJ1-5	TGCGCCAGCAGGATTGGGGACAACCGGGGCAATCAGCCCCAGCATTTT	CASRIGDNRGNQPQHF
TRBV7-2	.	.	TRBJ1-1	TGTGCCAGCAGCTTAGAACCCCCCCCGGTCCACACTGAAGCTTTCTTT	CASSLEPPPVHTEAFF
TRBV6-6	TRBD1	.	TRBJ1-1	TGTGCCAGCAGTTACTCCCCTCCAGGGGGCACTGAAGCTTTCTTT	CASSYSPPGGTEAFF
TRBV7-2	.	once	TRBJ1-3	TGTGCCAGCAGCCCTCAGGGGATTGGAAACACCATATATTTT	CASSPQGIGNTIYF
TRBV9	.	.	TRBJ2-7	TGTGCCAGCAGCGTAGTACCGGGAGCTGGTTACGAGCAGTACTTC	CASSVVPGAGYEQYF
TRBV5-1	TRBD1	.	TRBJ2-1	TGCGCCAGCAGCTTGGTCGGACAGGGAAGCAATGAGCAGTTCTTC	CASSLVGQGSNEQFF
TRBV7-2	TRBD2	.	TRBJ2-7	TGTGCCAGCAGCTTGACTAGCGGGATGACCTACGAGCAGTACTTC	CASSLTSGMTYEQYF
TRBV28	TRBD1	.	TRBJ1-4	TGTGCCATCAGGACAGGGAGCGAAAAACTGTTTTTT	CAIRTGSEKLFF